The rows below give T cell receptor beta chains drawn from one sample of a study of T-cell memory formation after mild COVID-19. Via MiXCR, TCRdb re-called the 5' RACE reads, giving one row per CDR3 protein. The top ten clones hold around 7.8% of a sample with over 500,000 distinct CDR3 sequences, 17% of them seen once. Sequenced input: PBMCs or a T cell subset sorted from them (not recorded which). These receptors all stem from an adult woman who had mild COVID-19 (a few samples of this study predate the infection). Cell type and time point are not known. The CDR3 runs from the conserved cysteine through the conserved F or W. The D gene is left open where the match is weak. Size is stated for part of the rows, as once, few or many counts, or as a class when the clone is expanded.

D gene	clone size	V gene	J gene	CDR3 protein	CDR3 DNA
TRBD1	many	TRBV6-5	TRBJ2-5	CASSYQRQGETQYF	TGTGCCAGCAGTTACCAGCGACAGGGGGAGACCCAGTACTTC
TRBD1	NA	TRBV7-9	TRBJ1-5	CASSPGGGTAYNQPQHF	TGTGCCAGCAGCCCCGGCGGCGGGACAGCCTACAATCAGCCCCAGCATTTT
NA	NA	TRBV9	TRBJ1-5	CASSPYAGKQPQHF	TGTGCCAGCAGCCCTTATGCGGGGAAGCAGCCCCAGCATTTT
NA	few	TRBV7-9	TRBJ2-3	CASKTTSTADTQYF	TGTGCCAGCAAGACGACTAGTACGGCAGATACGCAGTATTTT
NA	NA	TRBV12-3/TRBV12-4	TRBJ2-1	CASRPSRASPPNEQFF	TGTGCCAGCAGACCAAGCCGGGCTTCTCCGCCCAATGAGCAGTTCTTC
NA	NA	TRBV12-3/TRBV12-4	TRBJ1-5	CASSTSYRGAYQPQHF	TGTGCCAGCAGCACCTCGTATCGAGGGGCCTATCAGCCCCAGCATTTT
TRBD2	NA	TRBV30	TRBJ2-1	CAWSVRLFIGREAGNEQFF	TGTGCCTGGAGTGTACGGTTGTTCATTGGGCGGGAGGCCGGCAATGAGCAGTTCTTC
TRBD1	NA	TRBV9	TRBJ2-7	CASSDGTGPSYEQYF	TGTGCCAGCAGCGATGGGACAGGGCCCTCCTACGAGCAGTACTTC
NA	NA	TRBV20-1	TRBJ2-1	CSARPWNEQFF	TGCAGTGCCAGACCGTGGAATGAGCAGTTCTTC
NA	few	TRBV20-1	TRBJ1-6	CSARTQTTGFNSPLHF	TGCAGTGCTAGAACCCAGACCACAGGGTTCAATTCACCCCTCCACTTT
TRBD2	few	TRBV7-9	TRBJ2-3	CASSFGGTSGRSTDTQYF	TGTGCCAGCAGCTTCGGCGGCACTAGCGGGCGGAGCACAGATACGCAGTATTTT
NA	few	TRBV2	TRBJ1-2	CASTTGTRNYGYTF	TGTGCCAGCACAACGGGCACAAGAAACTATGGCTACACCTTC
NA	NA	TRBV20-1	TRBJ2-7	CSARLHRAVSYEQYF	TGCAGTGCTAGACTGCACAGGGCTGTCTCCTACGAGCAGTACTTC
TRBD1	NA	TRBV11-3	TRBJ2-3	CASSSGQGKGTDTQYF	TGTGCCAGCAGCTCGGGACAGGGGAAGGGCACAGATACGCAGTATTTT
TRBD2	medium-sized	TRBV5-5	TRBJ2-5	CASSFNAGLNQETQYF	TGTGCCAGCAGCTTTAATGCGGGACTAAACCAAGAGACCCAGTACTTC
TRBD2	many	TRBV4-2	TRBJ2-7	CASMLLAGGPHEQYF	TGTGCCAGCATGCTACTAGCGGGGGGGCCCCACGAGCAGTACTTC
NA	few	TRBV20-1	TRBJ1-2	CSVANYGYTF	TGCAGTGTTGCTAACTATGGCTACACCTTC
NA	few	TRBV20-1	TRBJ2-1	CSASEYSYNEQFF	TGCAGTGCTAGCGAGTATTCCTACAATGAGCAGTTCTTC
TRBD1	few	TRBV5-1	TRBJ1-1	CASSFRGRPDTEAFF	TGCGCCAGCAGCTTTAGGGGGCGCCCGGACACTGAAGCTTTCTTT
NA	NA	TRBV12-3/TRBV12-4	TRBJ2-1	CASSFNPLSSYNEQFF	TGTGCCAGCAGTTTTAATCCTCTAAGCTCCTACAATGAGCAGTTCTTC
NA	NA	TRBV18	TRBJ2-1	CASSPRDMNEQFF	TGTGCCAGCTCACCAAGGGATATGAATGAGCAGTTCTTC
NA	many	TRBV13	TRBJ2-7	CASSLGGGPYEQYF	TGTGCCAGCAGCTTAGGGGGGGGCCCCTACGAGCAGTACTTC
NA	many	TRBV12-3/TRBV12-4	TRBJ2-7	CASGKVLSYEQYF	TGTGCCAGCGGAAAAGTACTTTCCTACGAGCAGTACTTC
NA	NA	TRBV7-3	TRBJ1-1	CASSLIGRGGFTEAFF	TGTGCCAGCAGCTTAATAGGTAGGGGAGGATTCACTGAAGCTTTCTTT
TRBD2	few	TRBV12-3/TRBV12-4	TRBJ2-4	CASSVLAGKNIQYF	TGTGCCAGCAGTGTACTAGCGGGCAAAAACATTCAGTACTTC
TRBD2	NA	TRBV12-5	TRBJ2-7	CASGSGGPLAEQYF	TGTGCTAGTGGTTCGGGAGGGCCGTTGGCCGAGCAGTACTTC
NA	few	TRBV20-1	TRBJ2-1	CSAPASSYNEQFF	TGCAGTGCTCCAGCGAGCTCCTACAATGAGCAGTTCTTC
TRBD1	NA	TRBV29-1	TRBJ2-7	CSVAGQTYEQYF	TGCAGCGTTGCGGGACAGACTTACGAGCAGTACTTC
NA	NA	TRBV13	TRBJ1-1	CASSLSLAGEAFF	TGTGCCAGCAGCTTATCCCTAGCCGGTGAAGCTTTCTTT
NA	NA	TRBV12-3/TRBV12-4	TRBJ1-2	CASSLLPGWGYTF	TGTGCCAGCAGTTTGTTGCCGGGTTGGGGCTACACCTTC
TRBD1	few	TRBV27	TRBJ2-7	CASRGQVSYEQYF	TGTGCCAGCAGGGGACAGGTTTCCTACGAGCAGTACTTC
TRBD2	NA	TRBV15	TRBJ2-1	CATSTRGGNEQFF	TGTGCCACCAGCACACGGGGGGGTAATGAGCAGTTCTTC
TRBD1	NA	TRBV6-6	TRBJ2-5	CASSYSVRQGRPETQYF	TGTGCCAGCAGTTACTCGGTTCGACAGGGTCGGCCGGAGACCCAGTACTTC
TRBD2	few	TRBV18	TRBJ2-7	CASSPRVAGDYEQYF	TGTGCCAGCTCACCAAGGGTAGCGGGGGACTACGAGCAGTACTTC
TRBD2	NA	TRBV7-6	TRBJ2-7	CASSILAGTNEQYF	TGTGCCAGCAGCATACTAGCGGGAACGAACGAGCAGTACTTC
NA	NA	TRBV5-1	TRBJ1-1	CASSSKDSSNTEAFF	TGCGCCAGCAGCTCTAAGGACAGTTCGAACACTGAAGCTTTCTTT
NA	few	TRBV15	TRBJ2-7	CATSPDRGFSYEQYF	TGTGCCACCAGCCCTGATCGGGGGTTCTCCTACGAGCAGTACTTC
NA	many	TRBV9	TRBJ2-1	CASSVRLAPLRNEQFF	TGTGCCAGCAGCGTAAGGCTAGCGCCCCTCAGGAATGAGCAGTTCTTC